This T cell receptor beta chain was recovered during a study of shared T cell receptors in the human thymus. CDR3 length: 14 residues. The V gene's germline CDR1 is SGHTA and CDR2 FQGNSA. Trimming stripped 0 bases from V and 7 bases from J, with 12 bases between. TCRdb's table, derived via immunoSEQ multiplex PCR, lists solely in-frame clones and lacks some. The sample yields approximately 730,000 clones, 80% to 90% seen once. This same sample was also taken into another study, of human thymus T cells. In that study: Having surgery to correct congenital heart defects, healthy Finnish infants acted as the donors. Thymic material originated from resections removed in the course of corrective heart surgery. V and J genes seemed to be used with bias in thymic and blood repertoires.

The sample was thymocytes. The clonotype comes from a girl under three years old with a congenital heart defect. The chain joins TRBV7-2 to TRBJ1-2; tentatively, D is TRBD1 (6 bases). The CDR3 here is CASSLARTAFGYTF. The CDR3 region has the DNA TGTGCCAGCAGCTTAGCGAGGACAGCTTTTGGCTACACCTTC.